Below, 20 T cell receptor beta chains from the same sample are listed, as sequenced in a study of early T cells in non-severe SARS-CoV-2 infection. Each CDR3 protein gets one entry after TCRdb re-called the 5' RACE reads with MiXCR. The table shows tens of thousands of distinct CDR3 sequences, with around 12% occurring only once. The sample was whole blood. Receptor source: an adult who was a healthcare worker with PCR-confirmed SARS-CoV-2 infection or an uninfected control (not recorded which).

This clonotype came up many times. The CDR3 nucleotides read TGCAGTGCTAGAGATCTGGGGGAGTACTATGGCTACACCTTC. Protein: CSARDLGEYYGYTF. The V call is TRBV20-1, the J call TRBJ1-2, with D possibly matching TRBD1 (5 bases). Germline V lookup: CDR1 DFQATT, CDR2 SNEGSKA (reference sequence). The CDR3 is 14 amino acids. V was trimmed by 0 bases and J by 3 bases, leaving 11 bases between them.

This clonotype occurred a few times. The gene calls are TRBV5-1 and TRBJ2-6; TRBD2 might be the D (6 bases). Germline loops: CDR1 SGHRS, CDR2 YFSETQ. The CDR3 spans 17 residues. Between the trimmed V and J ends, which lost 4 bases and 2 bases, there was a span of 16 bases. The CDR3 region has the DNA TGCGCCAGCAGCGCGGAACCCCCGGGGGCTGGGGCCAACGTCCTGACTTTC. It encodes CASSAEPPGAGANVLTF.

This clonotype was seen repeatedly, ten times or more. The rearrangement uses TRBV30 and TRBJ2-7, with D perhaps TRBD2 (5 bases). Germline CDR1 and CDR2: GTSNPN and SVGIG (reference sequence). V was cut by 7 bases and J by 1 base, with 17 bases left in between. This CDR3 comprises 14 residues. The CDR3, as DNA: TGTGCCTCGGAAGGAGGCGGTGGATCCTACGAGCAGTACTTC. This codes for CASEGGGGSYEQYF. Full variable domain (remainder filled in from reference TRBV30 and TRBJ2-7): SQTIHQWPATLVQPVGSPLSLECTVEGTSNPNLYWYRQAAGRGLQLLFYSVGIGQISSEVPQNLSASRPQDRQFILSSKKLLLSDSGFYLCASEGGGGSYEQYFGPGTRLTVT.

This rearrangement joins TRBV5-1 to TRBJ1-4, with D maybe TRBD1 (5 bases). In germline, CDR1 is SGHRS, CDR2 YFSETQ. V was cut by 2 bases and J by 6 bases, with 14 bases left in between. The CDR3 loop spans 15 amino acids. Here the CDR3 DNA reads TGCGCCAGCAGCTTTCTCGGGGGGATGGATGAAAAACTGTTTTTT. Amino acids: CASSFLGGMDEKLFF.

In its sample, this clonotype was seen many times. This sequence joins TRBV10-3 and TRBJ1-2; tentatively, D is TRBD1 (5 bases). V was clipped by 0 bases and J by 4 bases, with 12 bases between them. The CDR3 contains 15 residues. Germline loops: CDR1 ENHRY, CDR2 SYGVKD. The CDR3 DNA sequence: TGTGCCATCAGTGAGTCCGGTCCCGGGGCCTATGGCTACACCTTC. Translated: CAISESGPGAYGYTF.

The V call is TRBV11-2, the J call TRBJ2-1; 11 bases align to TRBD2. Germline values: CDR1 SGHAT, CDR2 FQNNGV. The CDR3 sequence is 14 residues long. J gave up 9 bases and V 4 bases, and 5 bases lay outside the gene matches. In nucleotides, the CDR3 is TGTGCCAGCAGCTCGCCCGGGACTAGCGGTGAGCAGTTCTTC. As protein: CASSSPGTSGEQFF.

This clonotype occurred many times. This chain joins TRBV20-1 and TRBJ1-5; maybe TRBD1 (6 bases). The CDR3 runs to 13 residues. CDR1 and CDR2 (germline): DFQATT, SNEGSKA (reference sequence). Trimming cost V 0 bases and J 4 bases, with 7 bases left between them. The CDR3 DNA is TGCAGTGCTAGAGATCAGGGGAATCAGCCCCAGCATTTT. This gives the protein CSARDQGNQPQHF.

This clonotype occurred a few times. The CDR3 loop is CASSTPEDRGADTQYF. The CDR3 nucleotides read TGTGCCAGCAGCACCCCCGAGGACAGGGGGGCAGATACGCAGTATTTT. J is TRBJ2-3 and V is TRBV6-1; 10 bases fit TRBD1. There are 16 residues in the CDR3. The germline V gene encodes CDR1 MNHNS and CDR2 SASEGT. Unmatched junction bases numbered 10, after V lost 6 bases and J lost 4 bases.

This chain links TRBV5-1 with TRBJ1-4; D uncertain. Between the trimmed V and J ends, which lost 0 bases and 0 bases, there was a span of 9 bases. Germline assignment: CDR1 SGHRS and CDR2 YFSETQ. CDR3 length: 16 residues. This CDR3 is CASSLDVRATNEKLFF. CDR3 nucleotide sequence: TGCGCCAGCAGCTTGGACGTACGAGCAACTAATGAAAAACTGTTTTTT.

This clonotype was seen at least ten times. The CDR3 nucleotides are TGCGCCAGCAGTGAAAGAGTAGCCAAAAACATTCAGTACTTC. It encodes CASSERVAKNIQYF. The chain uses TRBV10-1 and TRBJ2-4; the D is unclear. V lost 3 bases and J lost 0, with 6 bases in between. This CDR3 is 14 amino acids long. CDR1 WNHNN and CDR2 SYGVQD come from the germline V gene (reference sequence).

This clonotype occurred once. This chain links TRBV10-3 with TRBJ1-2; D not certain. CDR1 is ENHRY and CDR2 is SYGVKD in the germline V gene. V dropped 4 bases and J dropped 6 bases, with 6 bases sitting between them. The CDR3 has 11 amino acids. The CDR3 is CAISGGNGYTF. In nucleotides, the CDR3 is TGTGCCATCAGTGGGGGTAATGGCTACACCTTC.

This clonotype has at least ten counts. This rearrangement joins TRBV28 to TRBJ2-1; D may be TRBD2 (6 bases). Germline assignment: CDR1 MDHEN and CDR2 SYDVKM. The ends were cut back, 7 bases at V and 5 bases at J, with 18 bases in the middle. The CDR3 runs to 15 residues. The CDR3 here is CASKRGGGINNEQFF. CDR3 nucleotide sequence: TGTGCCAGCAAAAGGGGAGGAGGGATTAACAATGAGCAGTTCTTC.

The CDR3 loop reads CATSRGLAGVKISYEQYF. The CDR3 DNA reads TGTGCCACCAGCAGAGGACTAGCGGGAGTCAAAATCTCCTACGAGCAGTACTTC. The chain is built from TRBV15 and TRBJ2-7; 12 bases agree with TRBD2. This CDR3 has 18 residues. The junction had 7 bases not matched to a gene; V was cut back by 1 base and J by 0 bases. Germline V gene lookup returns CDR1 LNHNV and CDR2 YYDKDF (reference sequence).

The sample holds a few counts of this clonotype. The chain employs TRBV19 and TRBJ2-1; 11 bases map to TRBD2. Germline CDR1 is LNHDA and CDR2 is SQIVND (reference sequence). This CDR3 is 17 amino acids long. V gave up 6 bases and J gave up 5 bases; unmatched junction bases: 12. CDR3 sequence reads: CASRPLYASGGNNEQFF. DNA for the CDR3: TGTGCCAGTAGGCCCCTTTATGCTAGCGGGGGGAACAATGAGCAGTTCTTC.

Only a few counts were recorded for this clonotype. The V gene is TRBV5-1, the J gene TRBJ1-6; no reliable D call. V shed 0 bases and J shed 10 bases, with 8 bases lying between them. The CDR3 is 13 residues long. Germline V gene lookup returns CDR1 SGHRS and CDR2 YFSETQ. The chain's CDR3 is CASSLAPRSPLHF. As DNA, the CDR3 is TGCGCCAGCAGCTTGGCTCCCCGGTCACCCCTCCACTTT.

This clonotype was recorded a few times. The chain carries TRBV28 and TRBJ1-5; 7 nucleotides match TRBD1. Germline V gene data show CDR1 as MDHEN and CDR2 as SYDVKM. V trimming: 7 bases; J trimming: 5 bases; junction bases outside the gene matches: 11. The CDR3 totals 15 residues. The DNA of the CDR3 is TGTGCCAGCACCGCGAGGGGGCAGGGGCATCAGCCCCAGCATTTT. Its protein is CASTARGQGHQPQHF.

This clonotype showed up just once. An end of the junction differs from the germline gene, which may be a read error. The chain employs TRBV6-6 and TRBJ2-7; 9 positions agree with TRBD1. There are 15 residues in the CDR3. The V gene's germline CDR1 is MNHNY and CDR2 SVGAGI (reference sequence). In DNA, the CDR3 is TGTGCCAACAGTTACTCGGAACGGACAGGGGACGAGCAGTACTTC. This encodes CANSYSERTGDEQYF.

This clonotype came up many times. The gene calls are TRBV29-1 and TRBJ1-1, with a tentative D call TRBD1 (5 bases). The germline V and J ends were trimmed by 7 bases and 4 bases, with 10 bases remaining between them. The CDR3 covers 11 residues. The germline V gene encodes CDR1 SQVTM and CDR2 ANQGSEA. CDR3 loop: CSGRQSTEAFF. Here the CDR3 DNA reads TGCAGCGGGAGACAGTCCACTGAAGCTTTCTTT.

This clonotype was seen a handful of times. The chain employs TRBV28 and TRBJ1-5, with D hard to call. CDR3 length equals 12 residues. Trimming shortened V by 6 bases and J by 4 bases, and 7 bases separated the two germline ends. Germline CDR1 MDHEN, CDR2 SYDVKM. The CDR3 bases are TGTGCCAGCAGGATCCAGAATCAGCCCCAGCATTTT. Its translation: CASRIQNQPQHF. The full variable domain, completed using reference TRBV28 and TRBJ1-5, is DVKVTQSSRYLVKRTGEKVFLECVQDMDHENMFWYRQDPGLGLRLIYFSYDVKMKEKGDIPEGYSVSREKKERFSLILESASTNQTSMYLCASRIQNQPQHFGDGTRLSIL.

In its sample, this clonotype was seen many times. CDR3 in amino acids: CAISGSKGAGRETQYF. CDR3 in DNA: TGTGCCATCAGTGGTTCCAAGGGGGCCGGGAGGGAGACCCAGTACTTC. The rearrangement joins TRBV10-3 to TRBJ2-5; D is possibly TRBD1 or TRBD2 (7 bases each). The ends were cut back, 4 bases at V and 5 bases at J, with 20 bases in the middle. Per the germline V gene, CDR1 is ENHRY and CDR2 is SYGVKD. The CDR3 runs 16 residues.